This TCR beta chain emerged from a study of a mutant IDH1 vaccine in newly diagnosed glioma. Time point specified: week 35, safety follow-up. Vaccine doses each comprised 300 ug of mutant IDH1 20-mer peptide, with topical imiquimod. Data came from immunoSEQ multiplex PCR; TCRdb stores just in-frame clones and leaves some out. The sample yields some 63,000 clones, 74% seen once. Trimming pared 1 base from V and 6 bases from J, leaving 10 bases between. CDR3 length: 15 amino acids. Germline V CDR1 and CDR2: SNHLY, FYNNEI. As for this clone: Its antigen is unknown.

Sequencing used PBMCs, obtained from a glioma patient whose treatment included an IDH1 peptide vaccine. The sequence was obtained from a man between 50 and 59 years old with glioma. The chain carries TRBV2 and TRBJ1-6; the D is unclear. CDR3 in DNA: TGTGCCAGCAGTGAAGAGGTGGCTACTAATTCACCCCTCCACTTT. Translation: CASSEEVATNSPLHF.